This T cell receptor beta chain appears in the sequencing data of a study of T cells in narcolepsy. As for the study in general: Patients with NT1 or NT2 and healthy control donors were enrolled.

V lost 6 bases and J 8 bases, leaving 15 bases between the germline ends. This CDR3 is built from 13 residues. Germline V gene sequence: CDR1 SGHKS, CDR2 YYEKEE (reference sequence). TCRdb's copy holds only in-frame clones and misses some; the assay was immunoSEQ multiplex PCR. This table has approximately 25,000 clones, roughly 62% appearing once. About this clone itself: Its matching antigen is unknown.

Study-level results: Healthy controls reportedly lacked the autoreactive clonotypes serially found in patients' blood. Comparing one patient's CSF and blood CD4+ clonotypes highlighted HCRT- and TRIB2-specific autoreactive clonotypes. Autoreactive clone sequences were missing from some blood memory CD4+ repertoires.

Sequenced: memory (CD45RA-) CD4+ T cells from blood. This TCR was recovered from a human donor in good health. The chain joins TRBV5-5 to TRBJ2-1; the D gene is possibly TRBD2 (6 bases). CDR3 DNA: TGTGCCAGCACCCGGGGACTCAGGGATGAGCAGTTCTTC. Its protein is CASTRGLRDEQFF.